This entry is about one T cell receptor beta chain. The sample originates from a study of cytomegalovirus exposure and HLA in healthy donors. With 60 Vbeta and 13 Jbeta primers, the PCR was carried out. Clones were sequenced by immunoSEQ multiplex PCR, and TCRdb holds only the in-frame ones, with some missing. Of about 150,000 clones in the sample, around 79% were seen once. The TCR sequence derives from a human donor in good health. Sample: PBMCs.

The CDR3 nucleotides are TGTGCCAGCACCAATATAGCGGAGATCCAAGAGACCCAGTACTTC. Translation: CASTNIAEIQETQYF. The chain links TRBV5-4 to TRBJ2-5, with D possibly matching TRBD2 (6 bases). CDR1 and CDR2 (germline): SGHNT, YYREEE (reference sequence). This CDR3 region has 15 residues. Trimming stripped 6 bases from V and 1 base from J, with 16 bases between.